This paragraph covers one T cell receptor beta chain sequence. Its antigen is unknown. PCR was performed a second time for 7 to 11 cycles using a sample-barcoded 5' primer and a J-beta primer mix. One entry per CDR3 protein, called by TCRdb with MiXCR from the 5' RACE reads. The table records hundreds of thousands of distinct CDR3 sequences, approximately 30% of them present only once. This entry comes from a study of blood T cells in healthy people across ages. Findings and limits, study-wide: The long-lived group displayed more naive CD4+ cells, plus higher diversity, than the aged donors did.

CDR1 is SGHVS, CDR2 FNYEAQ, per germline. The CDR3 is made up of 14 amino acids. Input material: blood. The source of this sequence is an elderly woman in good health. The chain links TRBV7-6 to TRBJ2-4; TRBD1 aligns across 9 bases. Matching the DNA end better, TRBJ2-7 makes the J call doubtful. CDR3 coding DNA: TGTGCCAGCAGCCGAAGGGACAGGGTAGACGAGCAGTACTTC. This encodes CASSRRDRVDEQYF.